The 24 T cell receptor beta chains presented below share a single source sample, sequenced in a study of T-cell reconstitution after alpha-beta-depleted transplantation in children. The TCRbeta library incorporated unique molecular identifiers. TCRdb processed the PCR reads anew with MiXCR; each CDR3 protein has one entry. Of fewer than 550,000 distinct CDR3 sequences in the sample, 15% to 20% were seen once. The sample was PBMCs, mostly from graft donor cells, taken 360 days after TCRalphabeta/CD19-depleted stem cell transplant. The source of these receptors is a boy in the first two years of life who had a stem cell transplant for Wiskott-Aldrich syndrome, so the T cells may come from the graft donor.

CDR3 protein: CSVEGGLGKVTNYGYTF. The DNA of the CDR3 is TGCAGCGTTGAAGGAGGGCTCGGAAAGGTTACTAACTATGGCTACACCTTC. The V call is TRBV29-1, the J call TRBJ1-2; unclear D gene. There are 17 residues in the CDR3. V was shortened by 1 base and J by 0 bases, with 18 bases between the two germline ends. Germline CDR1 is SQVTM and CDR2 is ANQGSEA.

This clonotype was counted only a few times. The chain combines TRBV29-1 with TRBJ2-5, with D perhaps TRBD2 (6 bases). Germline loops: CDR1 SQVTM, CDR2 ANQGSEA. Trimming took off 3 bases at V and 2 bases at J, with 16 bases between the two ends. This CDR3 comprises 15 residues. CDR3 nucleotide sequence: TGCAGCGTTGAGGGGGGAAACACCTTTCAAGAGACCCAGTACTTC. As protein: CSVEGGNTFQETQYF.

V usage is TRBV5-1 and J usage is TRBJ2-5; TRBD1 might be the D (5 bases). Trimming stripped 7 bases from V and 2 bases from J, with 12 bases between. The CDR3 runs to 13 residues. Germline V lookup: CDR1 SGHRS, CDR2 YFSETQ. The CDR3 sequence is CASRRQLQETQYF. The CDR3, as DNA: TGCGCCAGCCGCCGACAGCTTCAAGAGACCCAGTACTTC.

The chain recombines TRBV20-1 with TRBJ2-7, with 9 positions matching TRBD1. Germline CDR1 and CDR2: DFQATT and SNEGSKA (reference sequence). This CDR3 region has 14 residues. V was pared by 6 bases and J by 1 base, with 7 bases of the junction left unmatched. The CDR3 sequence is CSAPSGTGSYEQYF. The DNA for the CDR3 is TGCAGTGCCCCGTCCGGGACAGGGTCCTACGAGCAGTACTTC.

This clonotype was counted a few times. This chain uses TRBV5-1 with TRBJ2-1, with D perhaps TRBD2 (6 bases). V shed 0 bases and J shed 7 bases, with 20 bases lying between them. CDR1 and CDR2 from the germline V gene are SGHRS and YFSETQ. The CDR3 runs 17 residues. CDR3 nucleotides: TGCGCCAGCAGCTTGGCCTTGGGGGGTCTCTTTGGGAATGAGCAGTTCTTC. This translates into CASSLALGGLFGNEQFF.

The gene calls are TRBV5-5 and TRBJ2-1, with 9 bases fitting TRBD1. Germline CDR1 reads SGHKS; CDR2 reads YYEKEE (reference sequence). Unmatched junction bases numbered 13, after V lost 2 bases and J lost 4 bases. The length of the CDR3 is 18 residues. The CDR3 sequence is CASSLLIVGTGPYNEQFF. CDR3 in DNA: TGTGCCAGCAGCTTATTAATAGTCGGGACAGGGCCGTACAATGAGCAGTTCTTC.

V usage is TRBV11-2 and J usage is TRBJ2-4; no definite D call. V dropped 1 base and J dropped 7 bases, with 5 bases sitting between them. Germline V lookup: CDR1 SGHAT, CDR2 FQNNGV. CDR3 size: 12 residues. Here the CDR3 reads CASSLVRNIQYF. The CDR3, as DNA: TGTGCCAGCAGCTTAGTACGGAACATTCAGTACTTC.

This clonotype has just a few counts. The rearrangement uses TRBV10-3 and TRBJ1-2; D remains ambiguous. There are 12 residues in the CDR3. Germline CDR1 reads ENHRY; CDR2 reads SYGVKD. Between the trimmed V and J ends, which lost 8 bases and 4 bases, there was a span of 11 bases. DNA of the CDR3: TGTGCCATCCTAACCCTTTCCTATGGCTACACCTTC. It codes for CAILTLSYGYTF.

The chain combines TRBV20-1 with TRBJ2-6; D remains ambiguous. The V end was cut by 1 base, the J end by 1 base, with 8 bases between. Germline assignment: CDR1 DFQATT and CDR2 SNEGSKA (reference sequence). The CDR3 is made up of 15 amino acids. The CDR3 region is CSARGLGSGANVLTF. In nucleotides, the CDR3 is TGCAGTGCTAGAGGGCTGGGATCTGGGGCCAACGTCCTGACTTTC.

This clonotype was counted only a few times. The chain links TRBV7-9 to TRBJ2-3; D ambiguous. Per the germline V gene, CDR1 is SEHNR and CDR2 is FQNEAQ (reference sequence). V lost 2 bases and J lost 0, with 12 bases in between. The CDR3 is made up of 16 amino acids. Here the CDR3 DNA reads TGTGCCAGCAGCTTACTAGTCCCTCTCAGCACAGATACGCAGTATTTT. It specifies CASSLLVPLSTDTQYF. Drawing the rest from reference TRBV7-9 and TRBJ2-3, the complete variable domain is DTGVSQNPRHKITKRGQNVTFRCDPISEHNRLYWYRQTLGQGPEFLTYFQNEAQLEKSRLLSDRFSAERPKGSFSTLEIQRTEQGDSAMYLCASSLLVPLSTDTQYFGPGTRLTVL.

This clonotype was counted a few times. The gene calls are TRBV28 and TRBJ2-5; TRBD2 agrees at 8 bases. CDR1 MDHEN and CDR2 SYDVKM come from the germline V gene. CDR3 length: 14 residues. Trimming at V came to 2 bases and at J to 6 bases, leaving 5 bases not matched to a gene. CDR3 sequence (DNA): TGTGCCAGCAGTTTAGCGGGGGGCGTCCAGACCCAGTACTTC. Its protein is CASSLAGGVQTQYF. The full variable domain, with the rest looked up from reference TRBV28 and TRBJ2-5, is DVKVTQSSRYLVKRTGEKVFLECVQDMDHENMFWYRQDPGLGLRLIYFSYDVKMKEKGDIPEGYSVSREKKERFSLILESASTNQTSMYLCASSLAGGVQTQYFGPGTRLLVL.

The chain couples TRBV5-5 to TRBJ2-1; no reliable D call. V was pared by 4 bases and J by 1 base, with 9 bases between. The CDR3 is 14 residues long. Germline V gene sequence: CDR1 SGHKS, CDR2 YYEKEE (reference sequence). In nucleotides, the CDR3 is TGTGCCAGCAGCCCGCCGAGGTCCTACAATGAGCAGTTCTTC. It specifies CASSPPRSYNEQFF.

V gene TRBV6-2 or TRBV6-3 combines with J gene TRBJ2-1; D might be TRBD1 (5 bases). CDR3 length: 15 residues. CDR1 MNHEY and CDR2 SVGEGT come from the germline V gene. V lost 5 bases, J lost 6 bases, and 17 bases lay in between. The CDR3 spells CASSDPDIFPNEQFF. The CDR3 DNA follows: TGTGCCAGCAGTGACCCGGACATATTTCCCAATGAGCAGTTCTTC.

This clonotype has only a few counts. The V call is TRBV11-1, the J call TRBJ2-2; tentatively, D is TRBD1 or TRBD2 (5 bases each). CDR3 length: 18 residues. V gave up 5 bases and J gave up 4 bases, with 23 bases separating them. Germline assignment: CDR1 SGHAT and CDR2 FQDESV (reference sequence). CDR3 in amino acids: CASSPTSGRGIITGELFF. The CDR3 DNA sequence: TGTGCCAGCAGCCCAACCTCGGGACGCGGCATTATCACCGGGGAGCTGTTTTTT. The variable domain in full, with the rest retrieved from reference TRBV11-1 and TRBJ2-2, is EAEVAQSPRYKITEKSQAVAFWCDPISGHATLYWYRQILGQGPELLVQFQDESVVDDSQLPKDRFSAERLKGVDSTLKIQPAELGDSAMYLCASSPTSGRGIITGELFFGEGSRLTVL.

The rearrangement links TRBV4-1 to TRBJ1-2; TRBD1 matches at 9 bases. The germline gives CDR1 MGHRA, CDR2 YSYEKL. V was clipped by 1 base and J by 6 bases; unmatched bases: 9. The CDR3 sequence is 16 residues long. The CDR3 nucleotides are TGCGCCAGCAGCCAAGCGAGAACAGGGGGCCGGAATGGCTACACCTTC. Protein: CASSQARTGGRNGYTF.

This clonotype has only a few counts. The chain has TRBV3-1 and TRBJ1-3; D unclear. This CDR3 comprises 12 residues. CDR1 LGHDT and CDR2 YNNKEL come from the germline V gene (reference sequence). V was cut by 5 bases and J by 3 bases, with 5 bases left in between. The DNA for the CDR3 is TGTGCCAGCAGCAACGGTGGAAACACCATATATTTT. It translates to CASSNGGNTIYF.

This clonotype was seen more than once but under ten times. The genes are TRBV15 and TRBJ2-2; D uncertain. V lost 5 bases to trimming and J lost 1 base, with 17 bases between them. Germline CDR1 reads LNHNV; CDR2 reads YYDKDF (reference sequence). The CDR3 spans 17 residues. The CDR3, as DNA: TGTGCCACCAGCCTCCGTGGTAGACGTATGAACACCGGGGAGCTGTTTTTT. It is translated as CATSLRGRRMNTGELFF. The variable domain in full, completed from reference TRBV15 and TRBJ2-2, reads DAMVIQNPRYQVTQFGKPVTLSCSQTLNHNVMYWYQQKSSQAPKLLFHYYDKDFNNEADTPDNFQSRRPNTSFCFLDIRSPGLGDTAMYLCATSLRGRRMNTGELFFGEGSRLTVL.

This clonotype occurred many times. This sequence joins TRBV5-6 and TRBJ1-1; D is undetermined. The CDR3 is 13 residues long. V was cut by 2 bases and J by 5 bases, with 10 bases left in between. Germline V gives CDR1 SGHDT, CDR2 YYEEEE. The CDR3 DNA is TGTGCCAGCAGCTTCCTATACGGAACTGAAGCTTTCTTT. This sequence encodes CASSFLYGTEAFF.

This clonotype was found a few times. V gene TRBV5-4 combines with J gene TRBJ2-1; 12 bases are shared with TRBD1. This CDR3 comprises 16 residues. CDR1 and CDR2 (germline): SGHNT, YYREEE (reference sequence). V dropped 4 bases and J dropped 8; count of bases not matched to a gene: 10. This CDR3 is CASSPGDRGRYDEQFF. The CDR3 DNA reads TGTGCCAGCAGCCCCGGGGACAGGGGGCGATATGATGAGCAGTTCTTC.

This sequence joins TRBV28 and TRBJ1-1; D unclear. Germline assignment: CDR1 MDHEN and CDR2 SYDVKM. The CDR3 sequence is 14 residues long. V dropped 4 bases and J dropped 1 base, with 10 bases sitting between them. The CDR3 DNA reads TGTGCCAGCAGTTCATCGGGCCGGAACACTGAAGCTTTCTTT. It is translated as CASSSSGRNTEAFF.

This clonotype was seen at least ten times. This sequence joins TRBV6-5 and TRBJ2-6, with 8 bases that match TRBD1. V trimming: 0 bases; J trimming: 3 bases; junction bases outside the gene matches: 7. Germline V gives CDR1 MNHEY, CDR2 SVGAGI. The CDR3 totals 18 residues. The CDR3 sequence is CASSYSLQGVYGANVLTF. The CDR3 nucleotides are TGTGCCAGCAGTTACTCCCTACAGGGGGTGTATGGGGCCAACGTCCTGACTTTC.

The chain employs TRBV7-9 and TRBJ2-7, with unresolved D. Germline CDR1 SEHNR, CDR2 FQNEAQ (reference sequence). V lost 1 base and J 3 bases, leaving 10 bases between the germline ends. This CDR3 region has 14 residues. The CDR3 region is CASSLGDPHYEQYF. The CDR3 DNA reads TGTGCCAGCAGCTTAGGAGATCCGCACTACGAGCAGTACTTC.

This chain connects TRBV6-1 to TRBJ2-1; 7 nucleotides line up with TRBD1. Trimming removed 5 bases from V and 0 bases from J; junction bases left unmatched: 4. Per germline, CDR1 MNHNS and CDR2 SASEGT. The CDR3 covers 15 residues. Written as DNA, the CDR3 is TGTGCCAGCAGTACCGGGACAGCCTCCTACAATGAGCAGTTCTTC. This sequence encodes CASSTGTASYNEQFF.

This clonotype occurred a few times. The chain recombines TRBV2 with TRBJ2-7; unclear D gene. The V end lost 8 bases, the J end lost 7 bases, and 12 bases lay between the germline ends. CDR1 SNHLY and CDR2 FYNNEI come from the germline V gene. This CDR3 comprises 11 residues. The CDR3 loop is CASASVREQYF. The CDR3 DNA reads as TGTGCCAGCGCGTCGGTTCGAGAGCAGTACTTC.